Listed here are 2 T cell receptor beta chains from one sample, sequenced in a study of blood T cell repertoires in COVID-19. TCRdb's table, derived via immunoSEQ multiplex PCR, lists solely in-frame clones and lacks some. The sample shows 350,000 to 500,000 clones, roughly 90% of them seen only once. The material sequenced was PBMCs or T cells enriched from blood (not recorded which). The receptor source for this set is a woman aged 18-29 years who had been exposed to COVID-19.

The chain recombines TRBV2 with TRBJ2-1; 10 bases are shared with TRBD2. There are 13 residues in the CDR3. Trimming at V came to 5 bases and at J to 9 bases, leaving 4 bases not matched to a gene. Germline V gene sequence: CDR1 SNHLY, CDR2 FYNNEI. The chain's CDR3 is CASSTSGVSEQFF. CDR3 DNA sequence: TGTGCCAGCAGTACTAGCGGGGTGTCTGAGCAGTTCTTC.

The chain uses TRBV6-5 and TRBJ1-5, with 7 nucleotides matching TRBD1. The CDR3 is made up of 12 amino acids. The trim removed 4 bases at V and 9 bases at J, leaving 3 bases unmatched. Germline CDR1 is MNHEY and CDR2 is SVGAGI. CDR3 sequence reads: CASSLQGVPQHF. CDR3 DNA sequence: TGTGCCAGCAGTTTGCAGGGGGTGCCCCAGCATTTT.